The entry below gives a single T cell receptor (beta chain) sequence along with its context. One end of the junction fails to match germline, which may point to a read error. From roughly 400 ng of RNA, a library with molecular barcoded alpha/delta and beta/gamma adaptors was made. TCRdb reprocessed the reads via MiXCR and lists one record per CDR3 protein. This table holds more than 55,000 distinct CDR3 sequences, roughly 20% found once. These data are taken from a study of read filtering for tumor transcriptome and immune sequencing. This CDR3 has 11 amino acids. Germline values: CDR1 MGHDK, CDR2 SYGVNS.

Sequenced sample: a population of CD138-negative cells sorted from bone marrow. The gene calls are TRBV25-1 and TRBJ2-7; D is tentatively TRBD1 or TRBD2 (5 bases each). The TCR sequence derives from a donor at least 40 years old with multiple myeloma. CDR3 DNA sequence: TGTGCCAGCGGGGGAGTGCAGGAGCAGCACTTC. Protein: CASGGVQEQHF.